The sequence of this T cell receptor (beta chain) was determined in a study of blood T cell repertoires in COVID-19. For the study at large: Italy, Spain and the United States were the sources of the convalescent and acute COVID-19 samples.

Some clones are missing from TCRdb's copy, which holds only in-frame ones; the method was immunoSEQ multiplex PCR. The sample records about 35,000 clones, roughly 80% being singletons. Germline assignment: CDR1 SGDLS and CDR2 YYNGEE. This CDR3 contains 20 residues. V lost 4 bases, J lost 1 base, and 20 bases stayed unmatched. The sequencing sample was made of peripheral blood. This sequence joins TRBV9 and TRBJ1-3; TRBD1 agrees at 7 bases. The clonotype originates from a man over 45 with acute or convalescent COVID-19. As DNA, the CDR3 is TGTGCCAGCAGCATAAGCCTACGAGTTGGGACAGACGATTCTGGAAACACCATATATTTT. Its protein product is CASSISLRVGTDDSGNTIYF.